This T cell receptor beta chain was profiled in a study of early T cells in non-severe SARS-CoV-2 infection. Study context: Sequencing targeted bulk RNA from unsorted whole blood, leaving chains unpaired. Points from the study as a whole: In VDJdb matching, anti-spike CD8 responses were favored while private and CD4 specificities went missing.

V shed 7 bases, J shed 8 bases, and the junction held 13 bases outside the gene matches. CDR3 length: 15 amino acids. The germline gives CDR1 SGHAT, CDR2 FQNNGV. This clonotype came up a few times. No antigen is known for it. Individual cDNA molecules were tagged with unique molecular identifiers, the study reported. TCRdb itself ran the 5' RACE reads through MiXCR, one entry per CDR3 protein. The data show under 85,000 distinct CDR3 sequences, with 9.5% to 12% seen just once and 5% to 7% held by the top ten. This rearrangement joins TRBV11-2 to TRBJ2-2; 7 bases are a match to TRBD2. This TCR was recovered from an adult who was a healthcare worker with PCR-confirmed SARS-CoV-2 infection or an uninfected control (not recorded which). Sequenced here: whole blood, sampled at baseline. DNA of the CDR3: TGTGCCAGCACCCTTTGGTTCGCGGGGGATGGGGAGCTGTTTTTT. Amino acid sequence: CASTLWFAGDGELFF. The full variable domain, in which reference TRBV11-2 and TRBJ2-2 provide the parts outside the CDR3, is EAGVAQSPRYKIIEKRQSVAFWCNPISGHATLYWYQQILGQGPKLLIQFQNNGVVDDSQLPKDRFSAERLKGVDSTLKIQPAKLEDSAVYLCASTLWFAGDGELFFGEGSRLTVL.